What follows is one TCR beta chain and its context. The antigen remains unidentified. This specimen comes from a study of beta chain features in type 1 diabetes. Notes on the study in general: Type 1 diabetes patients had moderately but significantly shorter TCRB CDR3s in all four CD4+ subsets. Comparison showed that naive, central memory and Treg TCRB repertoires appeared more similar among patients than among healthy donors. Reduced insertions and increased deletions marked VDJ junctions in type 1 diabetes patients.

Every donor provided one heparinised blood draw, which averaged about 120 mL. Germline V lookup: CDR1 GTSNPN, CDR2 SVGIG (reference sequence). This CDR3 spans 16 amino acids. The ends were cut back, 4 bases at V and 8 bases at J, with 24 bases in the middle. Of the isolated RNA, all was reverse transcribed, and so the sequenced material was expressed TCRB transcripts. Here immunoSEQ multiplex PCR was the method, and the copy in TCRdb shows in-frame clones only, minus some. The table has 200,000 to 300,000 clones, about 15% seen once; the top ten hold just under 0.02%. Specimen: naive CD4+ T cells from blood. The J gene is TRBJ2-1, the V gene TRBV30; a possible D gene is TRBD2 (6 bases). The clonotype originates from a man aged 25-45 years with type 1 diabetes. CDR3 in amino acids: CAWTRPLSGAGDEQFF. The CDR3 coding sequence is TGTGCCTGGACCCGTCCTCTTAGCGGAGCTGGCGATGAGCAGTTCTTC.